This T cell receptor beta chain was found in a study of OX40 agonist ivuxolimab in advanced cancers. The overall study: Patients were infused with ivuxolimab every 2 weeks at 0.01 to 10 mg/kg. Broader study findings: At doses 0.1 to 3.0 mg/kg, CD4+ and CD8+ clones expanded.

The assay was immunoSEQ multiplex PCR, and TCRdb's table has in-frame clones only and misses some. Seen here are around 35,000 clones, about 86% observed once, and the top ten hold about 1.3%. The CDR3 extends over 16 amino acids. Germline-derived CDR1 and CDR2 are LNHNV and YYDKDF (reference sequence). J gave up 6 bases and V 6 bases, and 15 bases lay outside the gene matches. With regard to this clone: What it binds is unknown.

The chain recombines TRBV15 with TRBJ1-2; the match to TRBD1 covers 8 bases. Sample: CD4+ or CD8+ T cells sorted from blood, taken in a trial of the OX40 agonist ivuxolimab. The receptor comes from an adult with an advanced solid tumor such as melanoma, head and neck, liver or kidney cancer. The CDR3 DNA reads as TGTGCCACCAGAGACCTCAGGACAGGGTGGGGGAATGGCTACACCTTC. Translating gives CATRDLRTGWGNGYTF.